This T cell receptor (beta chain) came from a study of patients and donors after allogeneic stem cell transplantation. In its sample, this clonotype was seen a few times. In TCRdb, the RT-PCR reads were re-called with MiXCR into one record per CDR3 protein. Among roughly 940,000 distinct CDR3 sequences, approximately 18% were seen once, and the ten largest hold 5% to 7.5%. Trimming removed 7 bases from V and 5 bases from J; junction bases left unmatched: 16. The CDR3 totals 17 residues. This TCR was recovered from a human donor who was either an allogeneic HSCT recipient or a stem cell or donor lymphocyte infusion donor (not recorded which). It is not recorded whose cells these are; they may come from a transplant donor. This chain links TRBV12-3 or TRBV12-4 with TRBJ2-1; 8 positions agree with TRBD2. Sequencing was performed on blood, either unsorted or a sorted T cell fraction (not recorded which). The CDR3 reads CASKNDRGGRIDNEQFF. The CDR3, as DNA: TGTGCCAGCAAGAATGACCGCGGCGGGAGGATAGACAATGAGCAGTTCTTC.